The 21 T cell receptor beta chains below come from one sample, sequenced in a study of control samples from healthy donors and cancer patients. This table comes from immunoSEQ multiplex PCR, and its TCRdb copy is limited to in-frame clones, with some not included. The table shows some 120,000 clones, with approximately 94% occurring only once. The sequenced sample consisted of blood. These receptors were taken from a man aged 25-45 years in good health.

CDR3 sequence (DNA): TGTGCCAGCTCACGCCACACCCTCGACAGACTTAATGAAAAACTGTTTTTT. Translating gives CASSRHTLDRLNEKLFF. The rearrangement joins TRBV18 to TRBJ1-4; a possible D gene is TRBD1 (5 bases). This CDR3 has 17 residues. Trimming removed 4 bases from V and 4 bases from J, with 19 bases in between. From germline, CDR1 is KGHSH and CDR2 LQKENI.

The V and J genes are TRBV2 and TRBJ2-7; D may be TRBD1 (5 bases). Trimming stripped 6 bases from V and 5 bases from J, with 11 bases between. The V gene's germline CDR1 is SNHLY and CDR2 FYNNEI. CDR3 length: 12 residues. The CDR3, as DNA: TGTGCCAGCAGGCAGGGTGTGAACGAGCAGTACTTC. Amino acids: CASRQGVNEQYF. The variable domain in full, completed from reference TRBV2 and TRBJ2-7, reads EPEVTQTPSHQVTQMGQEVILRCVPISNHLYFYWYRQILGQKVEFLVSFYNNEISEKSEIFDDQFSVERPDGSNFTLKIRSTKLEDSAMYFCASRQGVNEQYFGPGTRLTVT.

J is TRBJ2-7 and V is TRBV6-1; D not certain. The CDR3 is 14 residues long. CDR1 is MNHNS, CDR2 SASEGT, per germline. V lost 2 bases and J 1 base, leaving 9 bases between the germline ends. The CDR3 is CASSELGHSYEQYF. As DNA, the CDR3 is TGTGCCAGCAGTGAATTGGGCCATTCCTACGAGCAGTACTTC.

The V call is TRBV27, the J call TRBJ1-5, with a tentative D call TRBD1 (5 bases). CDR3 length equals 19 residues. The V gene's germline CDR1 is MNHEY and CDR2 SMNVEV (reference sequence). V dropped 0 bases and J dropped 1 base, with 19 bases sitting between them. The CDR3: CASSLSRRGGGRSNQPQHF. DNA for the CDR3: TGTGCCAGCAGTTTATCACGGCGTGGGGGTGGGAGAAGCAATCAGCCCCAGCATTTT.

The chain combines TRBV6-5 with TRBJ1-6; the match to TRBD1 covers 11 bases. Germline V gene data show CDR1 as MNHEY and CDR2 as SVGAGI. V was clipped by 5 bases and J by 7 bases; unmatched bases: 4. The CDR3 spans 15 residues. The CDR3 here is CASSRDRGLNSPLHF. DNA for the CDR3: TGTGCCAGCAGTCGGGACAGGGGGTTGAATTCACCCCTCCACTTT.

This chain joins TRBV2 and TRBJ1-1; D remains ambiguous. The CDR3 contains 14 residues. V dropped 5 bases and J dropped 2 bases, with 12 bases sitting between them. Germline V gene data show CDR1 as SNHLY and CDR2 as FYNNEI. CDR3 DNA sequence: TGTGCCAGCAGTTACTTCGCAGGTAACACTGAAGCTTTCTTT. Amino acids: CASSYFAGNTEAFF.

The CDR3 DNA sequence: TGTGCCAGCAGTCCACGCAGGGGGGCTAACACCGGGGAGCTGTTTTTT. Protein: CASSPRRGANTGELFF. V and J are TRBV6-6 and TRBJ2-2; D may be TRBD1 (7 bases). The CDR3 is made up of 16 amino acids. V was pared by 5 bases and J by 2 bases, with 15 bases between. Germline CDR1 MNHNY, CDR2 SVGAGI (reference sequence).

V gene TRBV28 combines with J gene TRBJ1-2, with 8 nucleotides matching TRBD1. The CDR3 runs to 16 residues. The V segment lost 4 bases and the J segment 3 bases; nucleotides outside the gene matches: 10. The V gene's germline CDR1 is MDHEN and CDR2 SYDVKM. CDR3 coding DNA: TGTGCCAGCAGTTCTCCGACAGGGGTTTCCGACTATGGCTACACCTTC. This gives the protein CASSSPTGVSDYGYTF.

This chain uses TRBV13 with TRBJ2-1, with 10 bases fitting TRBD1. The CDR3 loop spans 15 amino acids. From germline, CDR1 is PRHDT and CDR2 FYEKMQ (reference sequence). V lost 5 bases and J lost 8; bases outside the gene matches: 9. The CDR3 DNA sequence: TGTGCCAGCAGCCCGGAGGACAGGGGGGATGATGAGCAGTTCTTC. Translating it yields CASSPEDRGDDEQFF.

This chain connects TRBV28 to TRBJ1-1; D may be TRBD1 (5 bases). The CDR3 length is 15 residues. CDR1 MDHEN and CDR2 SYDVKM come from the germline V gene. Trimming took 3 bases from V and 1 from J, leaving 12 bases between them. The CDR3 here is CASSFLGEANTEAFF. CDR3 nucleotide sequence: TGTGCCAGCAGTTTTTTAGGGGAGGCGAACACTGAAGCTTTCTTT.

The CDR3 here is CASRRQGNTEAFF. For the CDR3, the DNA is TGTGCCAGCAGGCGGCAGGGGAACACTGAAGCTTTCTTT. The V call is TRBV12-3 or TRBV12-4, the J call TRBJ1-1, with a tentative D call TRBD1 (5 bases). This CDR3 has 13 amino acids. The V end lost 6 bases, the J end lost 1 base, and 9 bases lay between the germline ends.

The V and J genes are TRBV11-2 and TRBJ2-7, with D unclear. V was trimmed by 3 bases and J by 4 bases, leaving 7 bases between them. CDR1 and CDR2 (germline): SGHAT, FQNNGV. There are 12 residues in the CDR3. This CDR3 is CASSFWGYEQYF. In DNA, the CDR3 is TGTGCCAGCAGCTTTTGGGGATACGAGCAGTACTTC.

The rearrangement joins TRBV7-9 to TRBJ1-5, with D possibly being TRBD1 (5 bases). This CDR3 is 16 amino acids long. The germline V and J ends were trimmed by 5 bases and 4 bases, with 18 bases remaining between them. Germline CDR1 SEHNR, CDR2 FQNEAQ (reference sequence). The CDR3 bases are TGTGCCAGCAGCCCCTTGGAGGGACCCCGGAATCAGCCCCAGCATTTT. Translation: CASSPLEGPRNQPQHF.

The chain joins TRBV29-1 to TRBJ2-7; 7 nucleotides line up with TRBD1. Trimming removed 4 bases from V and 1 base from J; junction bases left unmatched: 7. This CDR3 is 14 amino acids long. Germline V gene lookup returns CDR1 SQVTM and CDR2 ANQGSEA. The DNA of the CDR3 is TGCAGCGTTGGGGGCCACAGGGGATCCTACGAGCAGTACTTC. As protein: CSVGGHRGSYEQYF.

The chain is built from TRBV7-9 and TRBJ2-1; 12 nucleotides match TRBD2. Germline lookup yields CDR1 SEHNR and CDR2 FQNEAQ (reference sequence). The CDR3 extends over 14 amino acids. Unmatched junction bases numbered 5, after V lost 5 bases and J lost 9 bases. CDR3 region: CASSPELAGGEQFF. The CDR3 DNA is TGTGCCAGCAGCCCTGAACTAGCGGGGGGTGAGCAGTTCTTC.

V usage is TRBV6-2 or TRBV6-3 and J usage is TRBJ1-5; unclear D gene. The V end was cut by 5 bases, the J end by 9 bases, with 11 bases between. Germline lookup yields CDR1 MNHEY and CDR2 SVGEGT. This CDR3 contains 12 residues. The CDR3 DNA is TGTGCCAGCAGTACAAGTCTCTGGCCCCAGCATTTT. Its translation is CASSTSLWPQHF.

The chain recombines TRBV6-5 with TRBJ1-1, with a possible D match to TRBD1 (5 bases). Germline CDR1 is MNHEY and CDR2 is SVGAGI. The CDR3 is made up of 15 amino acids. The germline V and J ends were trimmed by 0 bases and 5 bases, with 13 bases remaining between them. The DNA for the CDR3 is TGTGCCAGCAGTTACTCGAGTAGGGGTGGGACTGAAGCTTTCTTT. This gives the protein CASSYSSRGGTEAFF.

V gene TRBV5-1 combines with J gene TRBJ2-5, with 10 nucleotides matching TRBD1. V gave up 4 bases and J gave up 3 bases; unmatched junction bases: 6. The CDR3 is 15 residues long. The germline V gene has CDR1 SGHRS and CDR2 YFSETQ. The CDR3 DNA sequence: TGCGCCAGCAGCATCCGGACAGGGGGAGAAGAGACCCAGTACTTC. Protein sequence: CASSIRTGGEETQYF.

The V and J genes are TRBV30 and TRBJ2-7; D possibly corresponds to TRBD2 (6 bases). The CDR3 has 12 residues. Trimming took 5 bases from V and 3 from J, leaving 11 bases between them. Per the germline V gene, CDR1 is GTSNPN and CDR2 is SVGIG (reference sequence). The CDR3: CAWDGGGYEQYF. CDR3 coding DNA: TGTGCCTGGGACGGGGGTGGCTACGAGCAGTACTTC.

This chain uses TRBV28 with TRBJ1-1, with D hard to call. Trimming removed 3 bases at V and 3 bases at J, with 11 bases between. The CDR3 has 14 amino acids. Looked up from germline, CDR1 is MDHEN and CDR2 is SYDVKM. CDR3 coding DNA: TGTGCCAGCAGTTTTCGGCAGCAACACACTGAAGCTTTCTTT. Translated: CASSFRQQHTEAFF.

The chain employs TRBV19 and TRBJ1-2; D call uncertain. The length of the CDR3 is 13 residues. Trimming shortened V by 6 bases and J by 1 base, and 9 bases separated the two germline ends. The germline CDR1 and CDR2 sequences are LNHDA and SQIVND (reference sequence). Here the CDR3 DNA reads TGTGCCAGTAGGGGAGGAAGTAACTATGGCTACACCTTC. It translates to CASRGGSNYGYTF.